This T cell receptor (beta chain) was captured in a study of shared clonotypes between healthy human individuals. Assay used: immunoSEQ multiplex PCR; TCRdb lists only in-frame clones, some missing. The profile shows 1.4 million to 1.5 million clones, approximately 97% of them singletons. The CDR3 is made up of 15 amino acids. Germline values: CDR1 MNHEY, CDR2 SMNVEV (reference sequence). V was cut by 6 bases and J by 6 bases, with 21 bases left in between. The J gene is TRBJ2-7, the V gene TRBV27; weak D call: TRBD1 (6 bases). The origin of this receptor is a man in his thirties or forties in good health. Sequenced input: naive CD4+ T cells sorted from blood. Stated subset: CD45RA+ positively selected. The CDR3 bases are TGTGCCAGCAGCCCCCCCGGGACACTCCGCGCCGAGCAGTACTTC. Translation gives CASSPPGTLRAEQYF.